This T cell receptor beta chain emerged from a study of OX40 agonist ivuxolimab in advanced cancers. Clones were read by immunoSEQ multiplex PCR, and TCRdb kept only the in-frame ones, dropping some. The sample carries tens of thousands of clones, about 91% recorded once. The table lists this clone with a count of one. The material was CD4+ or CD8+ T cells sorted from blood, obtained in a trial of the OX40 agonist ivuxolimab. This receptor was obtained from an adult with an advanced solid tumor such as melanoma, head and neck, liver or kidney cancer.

CDR3 DNA sequence: TGCGCCAGCAGCTTGGAGGTCGGCTCTTCACCCCTCCACTTT. It translates to CASSLEVGSSPLHF. The genes are TRBV5-1 and TRBJ1-6; D unresolved. V lost 0 bases and J lost 9, with 10 bases in between. This CDR3 comprises 14 residues. The germline V gene encodes CDR1 SGHRS and CDR2 YFSETQ.